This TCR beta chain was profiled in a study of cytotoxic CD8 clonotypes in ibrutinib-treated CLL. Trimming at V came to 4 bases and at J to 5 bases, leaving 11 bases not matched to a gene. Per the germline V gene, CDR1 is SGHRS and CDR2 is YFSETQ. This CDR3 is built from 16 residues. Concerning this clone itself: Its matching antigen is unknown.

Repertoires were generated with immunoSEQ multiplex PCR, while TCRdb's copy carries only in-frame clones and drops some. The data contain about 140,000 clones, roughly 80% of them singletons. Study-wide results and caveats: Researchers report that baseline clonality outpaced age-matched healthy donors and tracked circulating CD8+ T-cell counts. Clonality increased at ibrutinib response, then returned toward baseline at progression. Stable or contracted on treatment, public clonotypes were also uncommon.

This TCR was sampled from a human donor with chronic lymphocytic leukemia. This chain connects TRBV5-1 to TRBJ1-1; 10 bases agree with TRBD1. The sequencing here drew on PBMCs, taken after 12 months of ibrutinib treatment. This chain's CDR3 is CASSDDRGQGSTEAFF. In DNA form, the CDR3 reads TGCGCCAGCAGCGATGACAGGGGGCAAGGGTCGACTGAAGCTTTCTTT. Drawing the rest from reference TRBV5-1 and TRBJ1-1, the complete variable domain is KAGVTQTPRYLIKTRGQQVTLSCSPISGHRSVSWYQQTPGQGLQFLFEYFSETQRNKGNFPGRFSGRQFSNSRSEMNVSTLELGDSALYLCASSDDRGQGSTEAFFGQGTRLTVV.